Shown below are 8 T cell receptor beta chains from a single sample sequenced in a study of cytomegalovirus exposure and HLA in healthy donors. In the PCR, 60 Vbeta and 13 Jbeta primers were used. TCRdb keeps only in-frame clones here, not all; method: immunoSEQ multiplex PCR. The data contain about 150,000 clones, 60% to 80% of them singletons. The sequenced sample was PBMCs. The receptors come from a young man in good health and CMV-seropositive.

V and J are TRBV28 and TRBJ2-4; D remains ambiguous. The ends were cut back, 5 bases at V and 2 bases at J, with 10 bases in the middle. This CDR3 contains 14 residues. Looked up from germline, CDR1 is MDHEN and CDR2 is SYDVKM. Here the CDR3 DNA reads TGTGCCAGCAGTCCTAGTAGGTCCAAAAACATTCAGTACTTC. This encodes CASSPSRSKNIQYF.

This CDR3 reads CASSEWTGTDTQYF. The CDR3 region has the DNA TGTGCCAGCAGTGAATGGACAGGGACAGATACGCAGTATTTT. This chain connects TRBV2 to TRBJ2-3, with 8 bases lining up with TRBD1. This CDR3 has 14 residues. Trimming took 2 bases from V and 3 from J; bases not matched to a gene: 1. In germline, CDR1 is SNHLY, CDR2 FYNNEI.

This chain joins TRBV4-2 and TRBJ2-1; D gene unclear. The CDR3 is 13 amino acids. The germline gives CDR1 LGHNA, CDR2 YNFKEQ. Trimming cost V 0 bases and J 7 bases, with 7 bases left between them. This chain's CDR3 is CASSQERRNEQFF. CDR3 nucleotide sequence: TGTGCCAGCAGCCAAGAGCGTCGGAATGAGCAGTTCTTC.

The rearrangement joins TRBV9 to TRBJ2-2; 8 bases align to TRBD1. The CDR3 has 14 amino acids. With V trimmed by 0 bases and J by 6 bases, 1 base remained unmatched. Germline CDR1 and CDR2: SGDLS and YYNGEE. For the CDR3, the DNA is TGTGCCAGCAGCGTAGAGACAGGGGCCGGGGAGCTGTTTTTT. Its protein product is CASSVETGAGELFF.

The rearrangement links TRBV7-2 to TRBJ2-7; the match to TRBD2 covers 7 bases. The trim removed 7 bases at V and 0 bases at J, leaving 9 bases unmatched. The CDR3 is 15 residues long. Germline lookup yields CDR1 SGHTA and CDR2 FQGNSA. CDR3 DNA sequence: TGTGCCAGCAAATTCGGGCTAGCGGACTCCTACGAGCAGTACTTC. Amino acid sequence: CASKFGLADSYEQYF.

The chain combines TRBV6-1 with TRBJ1-5, with 8 bases aligning to TRBD1. CDR1 is MNHNS, CDR2 SASEGT, per germline. There are 15 residues in the CDR3. V gave up 5 bases and J gave up 7 bases; unmatched junction bases: 10. CDR3 nucleotides: TGTGCCAGCAGTTCCAACAGGGGGACGGGACAGCCCCAGCATTTT. Its protein is CASSSNRGTGQPQHF.

The rearrangement joins TRBV28 to TRBJ1-2, with D perhaps matching TRBD1 (6 bases). V dropped 6 bases and J dropped 6 bases, with 17 bases sitting between them. The germline V gene has CDR1 MDHEN and CDR2 SYDVKM. This CDR3 comprises 14 residues. CDR3 residues: CASSPPKDSDGYTF. DNA for the CDR3: TGTGCCAGCAGCCCACCGAAGGACAGCGATGGCTACACCTTC.

CDR3 sequence reads: CASSQRTGQYGAQYF. The CDR3 nucleotides read TGCGCCAGCAGCCAAAGGACAGGACAGTACGGCGCCCAGTACTTC. The rearrangement joins TRBV4-1 to TRBJ2-5; 7 bases align to TRBD1. With 2 bases clipped from V and 9 bases from J, the junction kept 12 bases outside the gene matches. This CDR3 region has 15 residues. Germline V lookup: CDR1 MGHRA, CDR2 YSYEKL.